This TCR beta chain was obtained from a study of blood T cell repertoires in COVID-19. Study-level background: The origin of the acute and convalescent COVID-19 samples was the United States, Italy and Spain. PBMCs, B-cell-depleted T cells, or T cells were the source of the cDNA or gDNA that made up the material.

In the authors' workflow: Nucleated cell number was recorded as an estimate derived from reference gene primer amplification. Method: immunoSEQ multiplex PCR; TCRdb's copy keeps in-frame clones and lacks some. That table furnishes V, J and clone size, whereas the DNA furnished D and trimming. The profile shows around 25,000 clones, roughly 88% of them singletons. The origin of this receptor is a woman aged 45-65 years with active COVID-19. Sample: peripheral blood.

The CDR3 sequence: CASRGTGTAYGYTF. In DNA form, the CDR3 reads TGTGCCAGCAGGGGGACAGGGACGGCCTATGGCTACACCTTC. The V call is TRBV6-5, the J call TRBJ1-2; TRBD1 matches 9 bases. The CDR3 extends over 14 amino acids. Germline V lookup: CDR1 MNHEY, CDR2 SVGAGI. Unmatched junction bases numbered 6, after V lost 6 bases and J lost 4 bases.